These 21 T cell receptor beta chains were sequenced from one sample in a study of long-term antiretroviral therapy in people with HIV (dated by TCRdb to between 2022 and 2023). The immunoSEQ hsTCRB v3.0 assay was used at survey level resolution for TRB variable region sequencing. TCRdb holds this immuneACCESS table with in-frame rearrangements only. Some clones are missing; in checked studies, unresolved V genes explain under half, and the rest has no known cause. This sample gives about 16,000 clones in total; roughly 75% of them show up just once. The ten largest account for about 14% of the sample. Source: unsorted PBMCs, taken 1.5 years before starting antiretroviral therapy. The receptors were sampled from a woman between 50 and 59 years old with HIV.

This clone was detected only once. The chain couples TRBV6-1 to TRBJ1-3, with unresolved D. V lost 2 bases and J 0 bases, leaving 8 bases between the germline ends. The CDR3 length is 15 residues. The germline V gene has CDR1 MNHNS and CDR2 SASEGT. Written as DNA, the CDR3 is TGTGCCAGCAGTGAATATGTCAGCTCTGGAAACACCATATATTTT. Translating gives CASSEYVSSGNTIYF.

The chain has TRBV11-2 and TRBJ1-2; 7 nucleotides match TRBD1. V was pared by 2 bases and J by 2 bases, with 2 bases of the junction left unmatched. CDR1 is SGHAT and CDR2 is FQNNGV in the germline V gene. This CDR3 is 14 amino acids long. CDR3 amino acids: CASSLMTGNYGYTF. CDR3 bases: TGTGCCAGCAGCTTAATGACAGGGAACTATGGCTACACCTTC.

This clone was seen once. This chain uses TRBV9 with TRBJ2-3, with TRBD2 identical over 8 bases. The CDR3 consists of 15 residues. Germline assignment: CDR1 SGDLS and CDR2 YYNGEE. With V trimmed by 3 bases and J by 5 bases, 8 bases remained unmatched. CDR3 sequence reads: CASSASSGSLDTQYF. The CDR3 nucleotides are TGTGCCAGCAGCGCCTCTAGCGGGTCCCTAGATACGCAGTATTTT.

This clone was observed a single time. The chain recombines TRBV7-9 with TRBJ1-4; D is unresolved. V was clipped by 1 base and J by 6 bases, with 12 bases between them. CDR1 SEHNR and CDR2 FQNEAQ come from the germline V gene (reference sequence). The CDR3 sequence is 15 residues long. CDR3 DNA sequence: TGTGCCAGCAGCTTAGTTAGGGCTGCCGATGAAAAACTGTTTTTT. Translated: CASSLVRAADEKLFF.

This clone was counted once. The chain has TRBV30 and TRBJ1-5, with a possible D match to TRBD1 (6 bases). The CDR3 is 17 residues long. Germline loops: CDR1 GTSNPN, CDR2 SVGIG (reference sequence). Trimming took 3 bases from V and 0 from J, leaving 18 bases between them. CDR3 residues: CAWSLRQGRLSNQPQHF. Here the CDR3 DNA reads TGTGCCTGGAGCCTCCGGCAGGGGAGACTTAGCAATCAGCCCCAGCATTTT.

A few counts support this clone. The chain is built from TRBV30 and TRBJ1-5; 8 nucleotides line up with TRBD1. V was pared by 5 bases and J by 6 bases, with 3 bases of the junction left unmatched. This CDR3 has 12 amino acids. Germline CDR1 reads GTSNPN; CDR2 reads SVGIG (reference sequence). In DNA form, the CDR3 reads TGTGCCTGGGGACAGGGAGGTCAGCCCCAGCATTTT. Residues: CAWGQGGQPQHF.

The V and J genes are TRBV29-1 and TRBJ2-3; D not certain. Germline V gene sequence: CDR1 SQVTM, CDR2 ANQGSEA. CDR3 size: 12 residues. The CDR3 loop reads CTCVSSTDTQYF. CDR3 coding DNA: TGCACCTGTGTATCTAGCACAGATACGCAGTATTTT.

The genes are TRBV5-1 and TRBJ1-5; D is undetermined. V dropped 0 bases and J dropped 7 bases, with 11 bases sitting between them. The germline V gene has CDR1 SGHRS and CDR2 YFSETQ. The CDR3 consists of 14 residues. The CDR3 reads CASSLGQDGQPQHF. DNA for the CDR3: TGCGCCAGCAGCTTGGGGCAGGACGGACAGCCCCAGCATTTT.

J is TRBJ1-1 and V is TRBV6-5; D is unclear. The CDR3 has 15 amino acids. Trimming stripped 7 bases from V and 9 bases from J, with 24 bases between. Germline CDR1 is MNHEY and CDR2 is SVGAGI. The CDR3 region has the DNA TGTGCCAGCACCACCCTCGCGGCCGCGACTGTCCAAGCTTTCTTT. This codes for CASTTLAAATVQAFF.

CDR3 sequence reads: CAWSVRQPRTGSLHF. The CDR3 DNA is TGTGCCTGGAGTGTTCGCCAGCCGAGAACAGGGTCTCTCCACTTT. The chain uses TRBV30 and TRBJ1-6, with a possible D match to TRBD1 (6 bases). The CDR3 runs to 15 residues. V shed 0 bases and J shed 16 bases, with 22 bases lying between them. The germline V gene has CDR1 GTSNPN and CDR2 SVGIG (reference sequence).

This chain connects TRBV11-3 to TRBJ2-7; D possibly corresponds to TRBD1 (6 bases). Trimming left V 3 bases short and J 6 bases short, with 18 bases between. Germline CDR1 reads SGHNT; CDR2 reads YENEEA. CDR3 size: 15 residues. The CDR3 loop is CASSLGSQGAREQYV. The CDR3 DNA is TGTGCCAGCAGCTTGGGATCACAGGGAGCCCGCGAGCAGTACGTC.

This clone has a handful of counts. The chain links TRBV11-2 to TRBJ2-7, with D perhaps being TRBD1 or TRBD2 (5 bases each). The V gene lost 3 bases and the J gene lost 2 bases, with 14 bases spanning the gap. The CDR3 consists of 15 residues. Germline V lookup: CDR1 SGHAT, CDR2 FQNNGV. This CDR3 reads CASSFVQRGAYEQYF. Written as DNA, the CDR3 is TGTGCCAGCAGCTTCGTCCAGAGGGGTGCCTACGAGCAGTACTTC.

The CDR3 bases are TGCGCCAGCAGCAACGCCGGGACAGGGGGAAACACCATATATTTT. This gives the protein CASSNAGTGGNTIYF. J is TRBJ1-3 and V is TRBV5-1; TRBD1 aligns across 9 bases. V shed 4 bases, J shed 4 bases, and the junction held 6 bases outside the gene matches. CDR1 and CDR2 from the germline V gene are SGHRS and YFSETQ. The CDR3 extends over 15 amino acids.

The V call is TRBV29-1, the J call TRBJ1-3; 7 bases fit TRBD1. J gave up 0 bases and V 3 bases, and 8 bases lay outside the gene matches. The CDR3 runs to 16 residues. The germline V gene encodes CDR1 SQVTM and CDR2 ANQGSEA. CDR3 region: CSVEGTGARSGNTIYF. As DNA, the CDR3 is TGCAGCGTTGAGGGTACAGGGGCCCGCTCTGGAAACACCATATATTTT.

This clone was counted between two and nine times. DNA for the CDR3: TGTGCCAGCAGATCCACAGGGGCCGAGCAGTACGTC. This codes for CASRSTGAEQYV. The chain employs TRBV6-1 and TRBJ2-7, with 7 bases fitting TRBD1. The germline gives CDR1 MNHNS, CDR2 SASEGT. J lost 6 bases, V lost 6 bases, and 5 bases had no gene match. CDR3 length equals 12 residues.

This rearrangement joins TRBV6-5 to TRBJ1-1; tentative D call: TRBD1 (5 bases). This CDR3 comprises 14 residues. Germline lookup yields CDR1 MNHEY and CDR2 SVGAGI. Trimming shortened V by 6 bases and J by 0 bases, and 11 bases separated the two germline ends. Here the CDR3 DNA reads TGTGCCAGCAGGGAGACAGCCATGAACACTGAAGCTTTCTTT. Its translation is CASRETAMNTEAFF.

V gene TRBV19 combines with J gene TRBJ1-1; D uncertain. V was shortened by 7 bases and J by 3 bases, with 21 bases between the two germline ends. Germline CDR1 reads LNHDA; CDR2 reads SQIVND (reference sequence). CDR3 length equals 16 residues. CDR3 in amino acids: CASTQYGGGWDTEAFF. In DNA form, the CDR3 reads TGTGCCAGTACCCAATACGGTGGAGGGTGGGACACTGAAGCTTTCTTT.

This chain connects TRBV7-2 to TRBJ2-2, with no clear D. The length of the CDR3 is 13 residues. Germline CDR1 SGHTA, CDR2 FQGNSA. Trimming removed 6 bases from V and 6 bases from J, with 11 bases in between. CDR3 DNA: TGTGCCAGCAGTCGGAATCGGCCCGGGGAGCTGTTTTTT. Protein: CASSRNRPGELFF.

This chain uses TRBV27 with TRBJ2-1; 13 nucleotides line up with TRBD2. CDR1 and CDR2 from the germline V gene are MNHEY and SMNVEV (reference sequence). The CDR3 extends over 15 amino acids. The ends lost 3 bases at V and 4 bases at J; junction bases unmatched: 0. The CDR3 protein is CASSLTSGGYNEQFF. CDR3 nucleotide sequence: TGTGCCAGCAGTTTGACTAGCGGGGGGTACAATGAGCAGTTCTTC.

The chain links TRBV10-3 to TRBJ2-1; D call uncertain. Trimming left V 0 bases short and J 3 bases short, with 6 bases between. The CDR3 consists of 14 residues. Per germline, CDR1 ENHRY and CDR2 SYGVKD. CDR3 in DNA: TGTGCCATCAGTGAGTCGACGAGCTACAATGAGCAGTTCTTC. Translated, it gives CAISESTSYNEQFF.

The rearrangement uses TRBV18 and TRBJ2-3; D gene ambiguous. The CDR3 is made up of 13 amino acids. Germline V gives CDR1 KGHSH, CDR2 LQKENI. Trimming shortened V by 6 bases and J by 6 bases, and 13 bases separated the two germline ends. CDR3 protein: CASSTTSTDTQYF. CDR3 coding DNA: TGTGCCAGCTCGACAACTTCCACCGATACGCAGTATTTT.